This T cell receptor (beta chain) was retrieved from a study of T cell repertoires in ileal Crohn's disease. Looking at the study overall: About half of patients got postoperative therapy: 11 thiopurines, fewer than 20 anti-TNF. M6 samples are neoterminal ileum biopsies from postoperative colonoscopy. General study points: Compared with non-smokers, active smokers at surgery showed more clonal expansions. High-frequency clones were more common in sorted CD8 than CD4 cells.

The protocol was immunoSEQ multiplex PCR, while the TCRdb copy is restricted to in-frame clones and leaves out a portion. The sample includes more than 12,000 clones, about three quarters seen only once; the top ten take roughly 4%. Germline CDR1 LGHNA, CDR2 YSLEER. There are 18 residues in the CDR3. The ends lost 0 bases at V and 0 bases at J; junction bases unmatched: 7. Sample time point: neoterminal ileum biopsy at postoperative endoscopy, about 6 months after surgery. As concerns this clone: Its antigen is unknown.

The receptor was derived from an adult with Crohn's disease. The chain combines TRBV4-3 with TRBJ2-1; 8 nucleotides line up with TRBD2. Sequencing was performed on ileal tissue. CDR3 protein: CASSQDHRGRSSYNEQFF. CDR3 nucleotides: TGCGCCAGCAGCCAAGATCACCGCGGGAGGAGCTCCTACAATGAGCAGTTCTTC.